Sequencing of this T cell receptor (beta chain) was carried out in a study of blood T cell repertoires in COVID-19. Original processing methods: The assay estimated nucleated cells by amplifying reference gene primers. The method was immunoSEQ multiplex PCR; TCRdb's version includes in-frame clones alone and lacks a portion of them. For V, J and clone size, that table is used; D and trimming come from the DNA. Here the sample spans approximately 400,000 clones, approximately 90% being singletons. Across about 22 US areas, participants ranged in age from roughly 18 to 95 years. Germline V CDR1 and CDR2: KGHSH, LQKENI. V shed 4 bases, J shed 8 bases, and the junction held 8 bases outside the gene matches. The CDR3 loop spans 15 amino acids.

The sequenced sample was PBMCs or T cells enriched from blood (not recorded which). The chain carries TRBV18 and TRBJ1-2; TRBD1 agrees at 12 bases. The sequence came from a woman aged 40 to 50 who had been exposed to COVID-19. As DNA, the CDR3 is TGTGCCAGCTCACTTCCGGGACAGGGGGCTCAAGGCTACACCTTC. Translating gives CASSLPGQGAQGYTF.